The next 22 T cell receptor beta chains were all read from a single sample in a study of cytomegalovirus exposure and HLA in healthy donors. It was with 60 Vbeta and 13 Jbeta primers that the PCR ran. Sequenced by immunoSEQ multiplex PCR; TCRdb stores in-frame clones only, minus some. The sample contains approximately 180,000 clones, about 80% of which appear only once. Sequencing was done on a sample of PBMCs. All receptors come from a man between 18 and 35 years old in good health and CMV-seronegative.

The rearrangement links TRBV28 to TRBJ2-1, with 13 bases aligning to TRBD2. The germline gives CDR1 MDHEN, CDR2 SYDVKM. V was clipped by 2 bases and J by 2 bases; unmatched bases: 9. This CDR3 spans 19 amino acids. The CDR3 loop is CASSLVTSGRVGPYNEQFF. In DNA, the CDR3 is TGTGCCAGCAGTTTAGTAACTAGCGGGAGGGTTGGGCCCTACAATGAGCAGTTCTTC.

V gene TRBV19 combines with J gene TRBJ2-3; TRBD2 is a possible D gene (6 bases). The CDR3 is 16 residues long. In germline, CDR1 is LNHDA, CDR2 SQIVND (reference sequence). V lost 5 bases to trimming and J lost 2 bases, with 17 bases between them. The CDR3 nucleotides are TGTGCCAGTAGTGCTCGCGGGACTTTCACCACAGATACGCAGTATTTT. Amino acid sequence: CASSARGTFTTDTQYF.

In nucleotides, the CDR3 is TGTGCCAGCAGCTTCGACAGGGTGGGGGCGGCTAATGAAAAACTGTTTTTT. Translation: CASSFDRVGAANEKLFF. The V and J genes are TRBV7-9 and TRBJ1-4; 7 bases fit TRBD1. CDR3 length: 17 residues. Germline V gives CDR1 SEHNR, CDR2 FQNEAQ (reference sequence). The J segment lost 3 bases and the V segment lost 3 bases, leaving 10 bases of the junction unmatched.

This clone has a handful of counts. The J gene is TRBJ2-7, the V gene TRBV5-6, with 7 positions matching TRBD2. This CDR3 region has 14 residues. The germline CDR1 and CDR2 sequences are SGHDT and YYEEEE. The V and J ends lost 4 bases and 3 bases, in that order; junction bases with no gene match: 7. The CDR3 DNA reads as TGTGCCAGCAGCCCCGGGACTATCGGCTACGAGCAGTACTTC. Translating gives CASSPGTIGYEQYF.

The rearrangement joins TRBV4-1 to TRBJ2-1; D is possibly TRBD2 (5 bases). V was cut by 0 bases and J by 5 bases, with 17 bases left in between. Germline lookup yields CDR1 MGHRA and CDR2 YSYEKL. This CDR3 has 17 residues. The DNA of the CDR3 is TGCGCCAGCAGCCAAGATGAGGTCGGGTTCGGGGACAATGAGCAGTTCTTC. This codes for CASSQDEVGFGDNEQFF.

The V gene is TRBV5-1, the J gene TRBJ1-1; the D is unclear. V was pared by 1 base and J by 4 bases, with 20 bases between. Germline V lookup: CDR1 SGHRS, CDR2 YFSETQ. This CDR3 spans 17 amino acids. CDR3 sequence: CASSLSTKGRESTEAFF. As DNA, the CDR3 is TGCGCCAGCAGCTTGTCTACGAAAGGCCGGGAGTCCACTGAAGCTTTCTTT.

This clone showed up just once. The genes are TRBV4-3 and TRBJ2-5; 11 bases fit TRBD2. Near its end, the DNA agrees better with TRBJ2-7, so the J call may be wrong. The CDR3 consists of 17 residues. Germline values: CDR1 LGHNA, CDR2 YSLEER. CDR3 residues: CASSQDLSSGRKHEQYF. The CDR3 DNA sequence: TGCGCCAGCAGCCAAGATCTTTCTAGCGGGAGGAAACACGAGCAGTACTTC.

This rearrangement joins TRBV5-1 to TRBJ2-1; D is possibly TRBD1 (6 bases). The CDR3 is made up of 15 amino acids. CDR1 is SGHRS, CDR2 YFSETQ, per germline. V was pared by 0 bases and J by 3 bases, with 10 bases between. The DNA for the CDR3 is TGCGCCAGCAGCTTGGGGGCAGGGGTCTACAATGAGCAGTTCTTC. Protein product: CASSLGAGVYNEQFF.

This clone was observed a few times. The chain recombines TRBV7-6 with TRBJ1-6; D is perhaps TRBD1 (6 bases). Germline V CDR1 and CDR2: SGHVS, FNYEAQ. V was pared by 6 bases and J by 0 bases, with 15 bases between. This CDR3 contains 17 residues. CDR3 bases: TGTGCCAGCAGTTATGGGGGACAAAGCTCCTATAATTCACCCCTCCACTTT. It codes for CASSYGGQSSYNSPLHF.

The chain uses TRBV7-8 and TRBJ2-2; no firm D call. V was cut by 2 bases and J by 6 bases, with 10 bases left in between. The CDR3 extends over 14 amino acids. Germline V lookup: CDR1 SGHVS, CDR2 FQNEAQ. CDR3 protein: CASSLLVIAGELFF. Written as DNA, the CDR3 is TGTGCCAGCAGCTTACTTGTTATAGCCGGGGAGCTGTTTTTT.

The CDR3 spells CSVDFRTGNTEAFF. CDR3 nucleotides: TGCAGCGTTGATTTCAGAACAGGGAACACTGAAGCTTTCTTT. The genes are TRBV29-1 and TRBJ1-1; tentative D call: TRBD1 (5 bases). Trimming took off 3 bases at V and 1 base at J, with 12 bases between the two ends. This CDR3 spans 14 amino acids. Germline V gene lookup returns CDR1 SQVTM and CDR2 ANQGSEA. Filled out from reference TRBV29-1 and TRBJ1-1, the complete variable domain reads SAVISQKPSRDICQRGTSLTIQCQVDSQVTMMFWYRQQPGQSLTLIATANQGSEATYESGFVIDKFPISRPNLTFSTLTVSNMSPEDSSIYLCSVDFRTGNTEAFFGQGTRLTVV.

The chain links TRBV28 to TRBJ2-6; D perhaps matches TRBD2 (6 bases). V dropped 3 bases and J dropped 2 bases, with 8 bases sitting between them. Germline CDR1 reads MDHEN; CDR2 reads SYDVKM. The CDR3 extends over 15 amino acids. CDR3 nucleotides: TGTGCCAGCAGTTTCGGAGGGCCTGGGGCCAACGTCCTGACTTTC. Protein: CASSFGGPGANVLTF.

The rearrangement uses TRBV10-3 and TRBJ1-5, with 12 nucleotides matching TRBD1. Germline V lookup: CDR1 ENHRY, CDR2 SYGVKD. The CDR3 spans 16 residues. V was clipped by 6 bases and J by 4 bases; unmatched bases: 7. CDR3 sequence reads: CAISGTGGVGNQPQHF. DNA for the CDR3: TGTGCCATCAGCGGGACAGGGGGCGTGGGAAATCAGCCCCAGCATTTT.

A remark on this clone: One junction end does not reproduce the germline sequence, and a read error may be involved. The chain uses TRBV7-7 and TRBJ2-5; TRBD2 agrees at 12 bases. There are 15 residues in the CDR3. Per germline, CDR1 SSHAT and CDR2 FNYEAQ (reference sequence). The CDR3 DNA follows: TGTGCTAGCAGCCCGACTAGCGGGAGAGGCGAGACCCAGTACTTC. It encodes CASSPTSGRGETQYF.

The DNA for the CDR3 is TGTGCCAGCAGCCCTAGACCCCTAGGGGGTACGCAGTATTTT. It yields the protein CASSPRPLGGTQYF. V usage is TRBV5-4 and J usage is TRBJ2-3, with D perhaps TRBD1 (6 bases). V shed 4 bases and J shed 8 bases, with 17 bases lying between them. CDR1 is SGHNT, CDR2 YYREEE, per germline (reference sequence). This CDR3 contains 14 residues. Full variable domain (outside the CDR3, taken from reference TRBV5-4 and TRBJ2-3): ETGVTQSPTHLIKTRGQQVTLRCSSQSGHNTVSWYQQALGQGPQFIFQYYREEENGRGNFPPRFSGLQFPNYSSELNVNALELDDSALYLCASSPRPLGGTQYFGPGTRLTVL.

J is TRBJ2-7 and V is TRBV14, with 9 bases that match TRBD1. Germline values: CDR1 SGHDN, CDR2 FVKESK. CDR3 length equals 17 residues. V lost 3 bases and J lost 5; bases outside the gene matches: 14. Here the CDR3 reads CASSQVAGTGPVHEQYF. Written as DNA, the CDR3 is TGTGCCAGCAGCCAGGTAGCCGGGACAGGGCCGGTCCACGAGCAGTACTTC.

The count of this clone is one. The V call is TRBV5-1, the J call TRBJ1-2; 10 positions agree with TRBD1. This CDR3 comprises 12 residues. Germline-derived CDR1 and CDR2 are SGHRS and YFSETQ. Trimming cost V 0 bases and J 12 bases; bases outside gene matches: 2. This CDR3 reads CASSLEGQGHTF. The CDR3 coding sequence is TGCGCCAGCAGCTTGGAGGGACAGGGGCACACCTTC.

This clone was seen a single time. This chain uses TRBV23-1 with TRBJ2-1, with 8 bases matching TRBD2. TRBV23-1 is an ORF; its function is uncertain. Unmatched junction bases numbered 13, after V lost 4 bases and J lost 5 bases. The CDR3 sequence is 17 residues long. The CDR3 nucleotides are TGCGCCAGCAGTCTAGTCCGCCGACGGACTAGCCACAATGAGCAGTTCTTC. Translating gives CASSLVRRRTSHNEQFF.

The rearrangement links TRBV27 to TRBJ1-5; TRBD1 matches at 10 bases. CDR1 MNHEY and CDR2 SMNVEV come from the germline V gene (reference sequence). The CDR3 is made up of 15 amino acids. V shed 3 bases, J shed 2 bases, and the junction held 1 base outside the gene matches. Written as DNA, the CDR3 is TGTGCCAGCAGTTTGGGGACAGGGGGCAATCAGCCCCAGCATTTT. This sequence encodes CASSLGTGGNQPQHF.

This clone was detected a few times. V and J are TRBV6-5 and TRBJ2-2; TRBD1 matches 7 bases. The junction had 2 bases not matched to a gene; V was cut back by 0 bases and J by 1 base. CDR1 is MNHEY, CDR2 SVGAGI, per germline. The CDR3 consists of 16 residues. The CDR3 DNA is TGTGCCAGCAGTTACTCTTGGACAGGGAACACCGGGGAGCTGTTTTTT. Translation gives CASSYSWTGNTGELFF.

The chain employs TRBV2 and TRBJ2-5, with 7 bases identical to TRBD1. This CDR3 is 16 amino acids long. The J segment lost 3 bases and the V segment lost 3 bases, leaving 10 bases of the junction unmatched. Germline CDR1 is SNHLY and CDR2 is FYNNEI. The CDR3 nucleotides read TGTGCCAGCAGTGATCTAAGACAGGGTCGTGAAGAGACCCAGTACTTC. Its translation is CASSDLRQGREETQYF.

This chain links TRBV18 with TRBJ2-2; 12 positions match TRBD2. CDR3 length equals 19 residues. V gave up 4 bases and J gave up 5 bases; unmatched junction bases: 14. Looked up from germline, CDR1 is KGHSH and CDR2 is LQKENI. For the CDR3, the DNA is TGTGCCAGCTCACGAATGACTCTAGCGGGAGGGCCTCGGACCGGGGAGCTGTTTTTT. Its translation is CASSRMTLAGGPRTGELFF. The full variable domain, rest sourced from reference TRBV18 and TRBJ2-2, is NAGVMQNPRHLVRRRGQEARLRCSPMKGHSHVYWYRQLPEEGLKFMVYLQKENIIDESGMPKERFSAEFPKEGPSILRIQQVVRGDSAAYFCASSRMTLAGGPRTGELFFGEGSRLTVL.